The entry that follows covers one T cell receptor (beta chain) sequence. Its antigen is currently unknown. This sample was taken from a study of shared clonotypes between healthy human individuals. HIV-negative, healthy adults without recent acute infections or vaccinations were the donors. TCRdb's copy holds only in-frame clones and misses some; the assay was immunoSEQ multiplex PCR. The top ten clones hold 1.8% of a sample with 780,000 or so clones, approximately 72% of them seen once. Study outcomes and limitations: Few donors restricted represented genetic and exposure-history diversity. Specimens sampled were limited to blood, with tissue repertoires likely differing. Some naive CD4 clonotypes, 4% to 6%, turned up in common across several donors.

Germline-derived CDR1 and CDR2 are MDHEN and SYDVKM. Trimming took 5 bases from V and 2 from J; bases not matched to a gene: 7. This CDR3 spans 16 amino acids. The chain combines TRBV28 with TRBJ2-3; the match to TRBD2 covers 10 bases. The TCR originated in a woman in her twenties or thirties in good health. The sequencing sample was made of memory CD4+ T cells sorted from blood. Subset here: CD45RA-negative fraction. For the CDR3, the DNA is TGTGCCAGCAGTGACAGTAGCGGGAGGCCCACAGATACGCAGTATTTT. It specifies CASSDSSGRPTDTQYF.